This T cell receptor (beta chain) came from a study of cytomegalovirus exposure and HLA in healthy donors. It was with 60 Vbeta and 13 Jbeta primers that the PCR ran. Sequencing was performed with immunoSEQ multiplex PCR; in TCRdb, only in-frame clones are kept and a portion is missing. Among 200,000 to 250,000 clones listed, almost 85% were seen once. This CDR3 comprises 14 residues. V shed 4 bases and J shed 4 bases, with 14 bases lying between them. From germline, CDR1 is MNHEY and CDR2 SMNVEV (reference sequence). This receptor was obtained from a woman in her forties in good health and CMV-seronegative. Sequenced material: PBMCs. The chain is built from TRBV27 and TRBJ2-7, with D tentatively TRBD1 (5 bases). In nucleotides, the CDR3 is TGTGCCAGCAGTTCCAGGGTAGGGGTATACGAGCAGTACTTC. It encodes CASSSRVGVYEQYF.